The 17 T cell receptor beta chains given below trace back to one sample, sequenced in a study of T cells after yellow fever vaccination. Each CDR3 protein is one row after TCRdb ran MiXCR on the 5' RACE reads. Counted here are about 73,000 distinct CDR3 sequences, almost 8% occurring once; the ten biggest clones make up 41%. The sample here was CD8+ T cells sorted from PBMCs, taken on the day of the yellow fever booster vaccination. The receptor source for this set is a man younger than 40 who received the YFV17D yellow fever vaccine.

In its sample, this clonotype was seen many times. This chain joins TRBV6-2 or TRBV6-3 and TRBJ2-7; TRBD2 agrees at 10 bases. CDR1 and CDR2 from the germline V gene are MNHEY and SVGEGT. The CDR3 is 13 amino acids. J lost 5 bases, V lost 5 bases, and 3 bases had no gene match. The CDR3 region is CASSNSGGHEQYF. The DNA for the CDR3 is TGTGCCAGCAGTAATAGCGGGGGGCACGAGCAGTACTTC.

Ten or more counts support this clonotype. The chain has TRBV7-2 and TRBJ2-7, with D maybe TRBD2 (7 bases). CDR3 length: 15 amino acids. Trimming shortened V by 2 bases and J by 3 bases, and 14 bases separated the two germline ends. CDR1 is SGHTA and CDR2 is FQGNSA in the germline V gene. The CDR3 coding sequence is TGTGCCAGCAGCTTAACAGGAGGGGGGGACTACGAGCAGTACTTC. It translates to CASSLTGGGDYEQYF.

This chain connects TRBV7-8 to TRBJ2-7; a possible D gene is TRBD2 (6 bases). The CDR3 spans 15 residues. V lost 5 bases, J lost 2 bases, and 16 bases lay in between. The V gene's germline CDR1 is SGHVS and CDR2 FQNEAQ. The CDR3, as DNA: TGTGCCAGCAGCCGGGGGAGCGGAGCTCCCTACGAGCAGTACTTC. Protein sequence: CASSRGSGAPYEQYF.

The V gene is TRBV6-2 or TRBV6-3, the J gene TRBJ2-1, with 9 positions matching TRBD2. Germline lookup yields CDR1 MNHEY and CDR2 SVGEGT. V gave up 1 base and J gave up 0 bases; unmatched junction bases: 13. The CDR3 length is 20 residues. DNA for the CDR3: TGTGCCAGCAGTTACTATAAGACTAGCGGCACCAAGAGCTCCTACAATGAGCAGTTCTTC. Residues: CASSYYKTSGTKSSYNEQFF.

This clonotype was counted only a few times. J is TRBJ2-5 and V is TRBV6-5, with 8 bases aligning to TRBD2. Germline lookup yields CDR1 MNHEY and CDR2 SVGAGI. With V trimmed by 2 bases and J by 2 bases, 4 bases remained unmatched. This CDR3 has 15 residues. The CDR3 here is CASSYREGLQETQYF. The CDR3 DNA is TGTGCCAGCAGTTACCGGGAGGGCCTTCAAGAGACCCAGTACTTC.

This clonotype has a handful of counts. The chain links TRBV6-2 or TRBV6-3 to TRBJ2-1, with 10 bases that match TRBD1. This CDR3 is built from 16 residues. Trimming at V came to 4 bases and at J to 8 bases, leaving 11 bases not matched to a gene. Germline V lookup: CDR1 MNHEY, CDR2 SVGEGT. The CDR3 region is CASSWVVGTGVDEQFF. The CDR3 DNA sequence: TGTGCCAGCAGTTGGGTAGTAGGGACAGGGGTCGATGAGCAGTTCTTC.

This clonotype was detected only a few times. V usage is TRBV27 and J usage is TRBJ2-2, with 9 positions matching TRBD1. There are 14 residues in the CDR3. Germline V gene sequence: CDR1 MNHEY, CDR2 SMNVEV (reference sequence). The V segment lost 7 bases and the J segment 4 bases; nucleotides outside the gene matches: 4. CDR3 nucleotides: TGTGCCAGCACTCAGACAGGGGGCACCGGGGAGCTGTTTTTT. Translation: CASTQTGGTGELFF.

This clonotype was observed at least ten times. V is TRBV10-3 and J is TRBJ2-5; D is perhaps TRBD1 or TRBD2 (5 bases each). The CDR3 is 16 residues long. Germline V gene lookup returns CDR1 ENHRY and CDR2 SYGVKD. V was trimmed by 0 bases and J by 3 bases, leaving 14 bases between them. The CDR3 spells CAISESIEGLEETQYF. CDR3 in DNA: TGTGCCATCAGTGAGTCGATCGAGGGGCTCGAAGAGACCCAGTACTTC.

The V gene is TRBV29-1, the J gene TRBJ2-7; TRBD2 aligns across 7 bases. Losses at the gene ends were 7 bases for V and 5 bases for J; bases not matched to a gene: 5. Germline V CDR1 and CDR2: SQVTM, ANQGSEA. The CDR3 is 11 amino acids. The CDR3 loop reads CSGGGVDEQYF. The CDR3 nucleotides are TGCAGCGGGGGGGGGGTTGACGAGCAGTACTTC.

This clonotype was recorded at least ten times. This chain connects TRBV15 to TRBJ1-1; 8 nucleotides match TRBD1. The germline V gene has CDR1 LNHNV and CDR2 YYDKDF (reference sequence). The V gene end was trimmed by 0 bases and the J gene end by 6 bases; junction bases not matched to a gene: 6. CDR3 size: 15 residues. The CDR3 DNA follows: TGTGCCACCAGCAGAGATCCCGGGACAGGCGCTGAAGCTTTCTTT. Amino acids: CATSRDPGTGAEAFF.

Many counts were recorded for this clonotype. V is TRBV6-2 or TRBV6-3 and J is TRBJ2-4; D is undetermined. Germline V gene lookup returns CDR1 MNHEY and CDR2 SVGEGT. Trimming pared 0 bases from V and 7 bases from J, leaving 13 bases between. There are 15 residues in the CDR3. The CDR3 nucleotides read TGTGCCAGCAGTTACTCGAACCTGGGGAAGAACATTCAGTACTTC. Translation: CASSYSNLGKNIQYF.

The rearrangement joins TRBV5-8 to TRBJ2-3, with a tentative D call TRBD1 (6 bases). V was cut by 6 bases and J by 5 bases, with 16 bases left in between. In germline, CDR1 is SGHTS, CDR2 YDEGEE. The CDR3 is 14 amino acids. The CDR3 DNA follows: TGTGCCAGCACCGGGGACACCTCGGAAGATACGCAGTATTTT. This sequence encodes CASTGDTSEDTQYF.

This clonotype came up a few times. The chain couples TRBV29-1 to TRBJ1-1; no clear D. Trimming stripped 5 bases from V and 6 bases from J, with 13 bases between. The CDR3 runs 12 residues. The germline V gene has CDR1 SQVTM and CDR2 ANQGSEA. In DNA form, the CDR3 reads TGCAGCGTTCGTACTGTCAGTGCTGAAGCTTTCTTT. It specifies CSVRTVSAEAFF. The whole variable domain, filled in from reference TRBV29-1 and TRBJ1-1, reads SAVISQKPSRDICQRGTSLTIQCQVDSQVTMMFWYRQQPGQSLTLIATANQGSEATYESGFVIDKFPISRPNLTFSTLTVSNMSPEDSSIYLCSVRTVSAEAFFGQGTRLTVV.

This clonotype has ten or more counts. CDR3 nucleotide sequence: TGTGCCAGCAGTTTGGCGGAGAACACCGGGGAGCTGTTTTTT. Its translation: CASSLAENTGELFF. The V call is TRBV28, the J call TRBJ2-2; D gene unclear. Germline V gene data show CDR1 as MDHEN and CDR2 as SYDVKM. V was cut by 3 bases and J by 1 base, with 6 bases left in between. The CDR3 contains 14 residues.

The table lists this clonotype with many counts. V is TRBV2 and J is TRBJ2-2, with D tentatively TRBD2 (5 bases). This CDR3 has 13 amino acids. Germline V CDR1 and CDR2: SNHLY, FYNNEI. V lost 7 bases and J 4 bases, leaving 10 bases between the germline ends. The CDR3 is CASTTDSTGELFF. The CDR3 coding sequence is TGTGCCAGCACTACGGACTCCACCGGGGAGCTGTTTTTT.

Turning to this clonotype: The junction departs from germline at one end; a sequencing error may be responsible. The chain has TRBV20-1 and TRBJ2-3, with 11 bases matching TRBD1. There are 17 residues in the CDR3. CDR1 and CDR2 from the germline V gene are DFQATT and SNEGSKA (reference sequence). This CDR3 reads CCARSGQGASDIDTQYF. DNA for the CDR3: TGCTGTGCTAGATCCGGACAGGGGGCATCTGATATAGATACGCAGTATTTT.

This clonotype was detected ten times or more. V usage is TRBV9 and J usage is TRBJ1-1; D is uncertain. Germline CDR1 and CDR2: SGDLS and YYNGEE. The CDR3 loop spans 13 amino acids. The V and J ends lost 0 bases and 5 bases respectively, with 8 bases between them. DNA for the CDR3: TGTGCCAGCAGCGTAGGGCCGGATACTGAAGCTTTCTTT. It encodes CASSVGPDTEAFF.